The rows below give T cell receptor beta chains drawn from one sample of a study of blood T cell repertoires in COVID-19. Assay: immunoSEQ multiplex PCR; the TCRdb copy retains only in-frame clones and omits some. The repertoire includes 90,000 to 130,000 clones, over 75% of them detected once, and under 3% sits in the top ten. Sequencing was done on a sample of peripheral blood. Every receptor here comes from a human donor in a cohort sampled during active COVID-19. Each CDR3 is given with its conserved first and last residue. Fields, in order: clone size, V gene, J gene, D gene, CDR3 protein, CDR3 DNA. D genes are given only for firm matches. Expanded clones get a size class; other rows say once, few or many, or leave the size out.

.	TRBV5-1	TRBJ1-1	.	CASSPTAGGNTEAFF	TGCGCCAGCAGCCCCACCGCGGGGGGCAACACTGAAGCTTTCTTT
once	TRBV14	TRBJ2-7	.	CASSLGGFSYEQYF	TGTGCCAGCAGCCTTGGGGGGTTCTCCTACGAGCAGTACTTC
.	TRBV10-2	TRBJ1-1	.	CASRAGETEAFF	TGCGCCAGCAGGGCGGGGGAAACTGAAGCTTTCTTT
.	TRBV19	TRBJ1-2	.	CASGSNWSGYTF	TGTGCCAGTGGCTCAAACTGGAGTGGCTACACCTTC
.	TRBV2	TRBJ1-4	.	CASRRSEKLFF	TGTGCCAGCAGGAGGAGTGAAAAACTGTTTTTT
.	TRBV5-8	TRBJ2-7	TRBD2	CASHRDYGLGEQYF	TGTGCCAGCCACCGGGACTATGGGCTTGGCGAGCAGTACTTC
few	TRBV25-1	TRBJ1-5	.	CATPRGAPQPQHF	TGTGCCACCCCTCGGGGGGCCCCTCAGCCCCAGCATTTT
once	TRBV5-1	TRBJ1-2	TRBD1	CASSRGQGANYGYTF	TGCGCCAGCAGCAGGGGACAGGGGGCTAACTATGGCTACACCTTC
.	TRBV11-1	TRBJ2-1	TRBD2	CASSLKGGAYNEQFF	TGTGCCAGCAGCCTCAAGGGAGGGGCCTACAATGAGCAGTTCTTC
.	TRBV5-1	TRBJ2-3	TRBD2	CASSLDASGSYTDTQYF	TGCGCCAGCAGCTTGGATGCTAGCGGATCCTACACAGATACGCAGTATTTT
.	TRBV19	TRBJ2-1	TRBD1	CASSTFPGQLSSEQFF	TGTGCCAGTAGTACCTTCCCGGGACAGCTTTCGAGCGAGCAGTTCTTC